This T cell receptor (beta chain) was obtained from a study of OX40 agonist ivuxolimab in advanced cancers. V was clipped by 4 bases and J by 5 bases; unmatched bases: 8. CDR3 size: 16 residues. At cycle 4 day 1, cycle 7 day 1, and baseline, blood was sampled. Data came from immunoSEQ multiplex PCR; TCRdb stores just in-frame clones and leaves some out. This repertoire shows about 41,000 clones, approximately 82% found once; its top ten account for approximately 2.5%. This chain connects TRBV5-3 to TRBJ2-1; 11 bases map to TRBD2. TRBV5-3 counts as an open reading frame of uncertain function. The receptor was isolated from an adult with an advanced solid tumor such as melanoma, head and neck, liver or kidney cancer. The source was CD4+ or CD8+ T cells sorted from blood, collected in a trial of the OX40 agonist ivuxolimab. CDR3 bases: TGTGCCAGAAGCCCTATACTAGCGGGGGCGGACAATGAGCAGTTCTTC. Translation gives CARSPILAGADNEQFF.